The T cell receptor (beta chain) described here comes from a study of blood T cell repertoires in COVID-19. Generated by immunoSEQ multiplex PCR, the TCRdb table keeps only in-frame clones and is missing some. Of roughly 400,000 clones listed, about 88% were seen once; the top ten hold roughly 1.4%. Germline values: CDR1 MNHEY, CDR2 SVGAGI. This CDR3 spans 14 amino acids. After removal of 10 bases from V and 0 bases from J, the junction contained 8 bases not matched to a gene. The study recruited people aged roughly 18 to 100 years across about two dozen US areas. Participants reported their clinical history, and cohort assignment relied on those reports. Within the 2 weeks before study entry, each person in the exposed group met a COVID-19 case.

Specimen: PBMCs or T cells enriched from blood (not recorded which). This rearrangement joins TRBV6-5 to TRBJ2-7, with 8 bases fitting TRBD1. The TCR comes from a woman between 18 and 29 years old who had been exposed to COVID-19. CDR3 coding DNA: TGTGCCATCGGTGTGACAGGGGCCTCCTACGAGCAGTACTTC. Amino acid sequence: CAIGVTGASYEQYF.